What follows are 22 T cell receptor beta chains derived from one specimen sequenced in a study of blood T cells in healthy people across ages. Together with a sample-barcoded 5' primer, a J-beta primer mix was included in a second PCR lasting about 7 to 11 cycles. TCRdb used MiXCR to reprocess the 5' RACE reads, holding one entry per CDR3 protein. Of approximately 850,000 distinct CDR3 sequences listed, more than 40% are singletons. What was sequenced was blood. Receptors were obtained from a man aged 55 to 70 in good health.

The sample holds many counts of this clonotype. The V call is TRBV29-1, the J call TRBJ2-1; 8 bases match TRBD2. Looked up from germline, CDR1 is SQVTM and CDR2 is ANQGSEA. The CDR3 has 13 amino acids. Trimming removed 6 bases from V and 6 bases from J; junction bases left unmatched: 7. The CDR3 is CSVGTRGGNEQFF. The CDR3 region has the DNA TGCAGCGTGGGGACTAGAGGTGGCAATGAGCAGTTCTTC.

This clonotype has more than one count but fewer than ten. The V call is TRBV9, the J call TRBJ2-1, with D maybe TRBD1 (6 bases). Trimming stripped 0 bases from V and 5 bases from J, with 12 bases between. The CDR3 consists of 15 residues. Per the germline V gene, CDR1 is SGDLS and CDR2 is YYNGEE. The CDR3 here is CASSVVQGVDNEQFF. CDR3 in DNA: TGTGCCAGCAGCGTAGTACAGGGCGTCGACAATGAGCAGTTCTTC.

This clonotype has only one observation. The V gene is TRBV20-1, the J gene TRBJ1-1, with D tentatively TRBD1 (6 bases). The CDR3 length is 13 residues. Germline V gene sequence: CDR1 DFQATT, CDR2 SNEGSKA (reference sequence). V was cut by 5 bases and J by 0 bases, with 10 bases left in between. The CDR3 DNA reads TGCAGTGCTTCCGAGGGGGTGAACACTGAAGCTTTCTTT. This translates into CSASEGVNTEAFF.

This clonotype turned up a few times. V usage is TRBV20-1 and J usage is TRBJ2-7, with 11 bases fitting TRBD2. The CDR3 consists of 17 residues. Germline V CDR1 and CDR2: DFQATT, SNEGSKA (reference sequence). V shed 1 base and J 1 base; nucleotides not matched to a gene: 9. Here the CDR3 DNA reads TGCAGTGCTAGAGCTGGGATGGGGACTAGCGGTTCCTACGAGCAGTACTTC. Translation gives CSARAGMGTSGSYEQYF.

The chain joins TRBV6-2 or TRBV6-3 to TRBJ1-2, with unresolved D. The CDR3 runs 14 residues. Trimming shortened V by 1 base and J by 0 bases, and 6 bases separated the two germline ends. CDR1 MNHEY and CDR2 SVGEGT come from the germline V gene. The DNA of the CDR3 is TGTGCCAGCAGTTACTTGGAGCCTAACTATGGCTACACCTTC. Translating gives CASSYLEPNYGYTF.

The V gene is TRBV4-3, the J gene TRBJ2-3; the match to TRBD2 covers 10 bases. Per germline, CDR1 LGHNA and CDR2 YSLEER. The CDR3 is 18 residues long. The V gene end was trimmed by 0 bases and the J gene end by 0 bases; junction bases not matched to a gene: 6. The DNA of the CDR3 is TGCGCCAGCAGCCAAGATGGGAGCGGGGGGGATAGCACAGATACGCAGTATTTT. This sequence encodes CASSQDGSGGDSTDTQYF.

V is TRBV5-4 and J is TRBJ2-5; no definite D call. V lost 1 base and J lost 2, with 9 bases in between. The CDR3 is 14 amino acids. CDR1 is SGHNT and CDR2 is YYREEE in the germline V gene (reference sequence). For the CDR3, the DNA is TGTGCCAGCAGCTTGTGGTCCGGGCAAGAGACCCAGTACTTC. Encoded protein: CASSLWSGQETQYF.

The chain uses TRBV5-6 and TRBJ1-2; D is ambiguous. V lost 1 base to trimming and J lost 4 bases, with 11 bases between them. There are 14 residues in the CDR3. Germline V gene sequence: CDR1 SGHDT, CDR2 YYEEEE. DNA for the CDR3: TGTGCCAGCAGCTTGCGTTCGACGGCCTATGGCTACACCTTC. Translating it yields CASSLRSTAYGYTF.

This chain links TRBV7-2 with TRBJ2-5; 9 bases map to TRBD2. The V gene's germline CDR1 is SGHTA and CDR2 FQGNSA. The CDR3 is made up of 15 amino acids. V trimming: 5 bases; J trimming: 0 bases; junction bases outside the gene matches: 4. The CDR3 DNA reads as TGTGCCAGCAGCAGAGGCGGGGGGGACCAAGAGACCCAGTACTTC. It specifies CASSRGGGDQETQYF.

V gene TRBV30 combines with J gene TRBJ1-4, with D unresolved. Trimming left V 1 base short and J 13 bases short, with 7 bases between. In germline, CDR1 is GTSNPN, CDR2 SVGIG (reference sequence). This CDR3 comprises 10 residues. This CDR3 is CAWSGGRLFF. CDR3 DNA: TGTGCCTGGAGTGGGGGAAGACTGTTTTTT.

This clonotype has more than one count but fewer than ten. The chain uses TRBV5-1 and TRBJ1-6, with D possibly matching TRBD1 (5 bases). Germline V gives CDR1 SGHRS, CDR2 YFSETQ. V was trimmed by 3 bases and J by 3 bases, leaving 16 bases between them. The length of the CDR3 is 17 residues. This chain's CDR3 is CASSSEGFGDYNSPLHF. The CDR3, as DNA: TGCGCCAGCAGCTCGGAGGGGTTCGGAGACTATAATTCACCCCTCCACTTT. Full variable domain (missing parts from reference TRBV5-1 and TRBJ1-6): KAGVTQTPRYLIKTRGQQVTLSCSPISGHRSVSWYQQTPGQGLQFLFEYFSETQRNKGNFPGRFSGRQFSNSRSEMNVSTLELGDSALYLCASSSEGFGDYNSPLHFGNGTRLTVT.

This clonotype showed up just a few times. This chain links TRBV7-2 with TRBJ2-7; 8 bases are shared with TRBD1. V lost 5 bases to trimming and J lost 10 bases; unmatched junction nucleotides: 7. The CDR3 loop spans 12 amino acids. Germline V gene sequence: CDR1 SGHTA, CDR2 FQGNSA. The CDR3 sequence is CASSNQGAAQYF. For the CDR3, the DNA is TGTGCCAGCAGCAACCAGGGGGCGGCTCAGTACTTC.

The J gene is TRBJ2-3, the V gene TRBV29-1; tentative D call: TRBD2 (6 bases). The germline gives CDR1 SQVTM, CDR2 ANQGSEA. The CDR3 extends over 13 amino acids. Trimming removed 1 base from V and 6 bases from J, with 11 bases in between. In DNA form, the CDR3 reads TGCAGCGTTGAAGCGGCAGCGGGCGATACGCAGTATTTT. This codes for CSVEAAAGDTQYF.

The chain couples TRBV7-2 to TRBJ1-6; 7 bases fit TRBD1. The junction had 10 bases not matched to a gene; V was cut back by 5 bases and J by 3 bases. Germline lookup yields CDR1 SGHTA and CDR2 FQGNSA. This CDR3 comprises 17 residues. CDR3 nucleotides: TGTGCCAGCAGCGCGCGGACACAGGGGAACTATAATTCACCCCTCCACTTT. The encoded protein is CASSARTQGNYNSPLHF. Complete variable domain (other parts from reference TRBV7-2 and TRBJ1-6): GAGVSQSPSNKVTEKGKDVELRCDPISGHTALYWYRQSLGQGLEFLIYFQGNSAPDKSGLPSDRFSAERTGGSVSTLTIQRTQQEDSAVYLCASSARTQGNYNSPLHFGNGTRLTVT.

The genes are TRBV3-1 and TRBJ1-2, with D tentatively TRBD1 (6 bases). The CDR3 runs to 12 residues. Trimming took off 5 bases at V and 4 bases at J, with 8 bases between the two ends. CDR1 LGHDT and CDR2 YNNKEL come from the germline V gene (reference sequence). CDR3 nucleotide sequence: TGTGCCAGCAGCGACAGGTCCTATGGCTACACCTTC. Translated: CASSDRSYGYTF.

The chain has TRBV6-2 or TRBV6-3 and TRBJ2-3; D might be TRBD2 (5 bases). From germline, CDR1 is MNHEY and CDR2 SVGEGT. V gave up 5 bases and J gave up 6 bases, with 12 bases separating them. CDR3 length: 13 amino acids. The CDR3 region is CASSHTRSDTQYF. Here the CDR3 DNA reads TGTGCCAGCAGTCATACTAGATCGGATACGCAGTATTTT.

This clonotype was picked up a small number of times. The chain joins TRBV21-1 to TRBJ1-1; TRBD1 is taken as the D call from the table, unchecked against the DNA. TRBV21-1 is an annotated pseudogene. The CDR3 loop spans 16 amino acids. The CDR3 nucleotides read TGTGCCAGCAGCTCCTCGGAGGGGGATCCTTACACTGAAGCTTTCTTT. It yields the protein CASSSSEGDPYTEAFF.

The chain joins TRBV6-5 to TRBJ1-5; no definite D call. The V end lost 4 bases, the J end lost 6 bases, and 10 bases lay between the germline ends. Germline assignment: CDR1 MNHEY and CDR2 SVGAGI. The CDR3 spans 13 residues. The CDR3 reads CASSLGLGQPQHF. The CDR3 nucleotides are TGTGCCAGCAGTTTAGGGCTAGGTCAGCCCCAGCATTTT.

The CDR3 sequence: CASSISSGSPEQYF. For the CDR3, the DNA is TGTGCCAGTTCTATATCTAGCGGGAGTCCCGAGCAGTACTTC. The chain joins TRBV28 to TRBJ2-7; the match to TRBD2 covers 10 bases. Losses at the gene ends were 9 bases for V and 6 bases for J; bases not matched to a gene: 11. Germline V gene lookup returns CDR1 MDHEN and CDR2 SYDVKM. The CDR3 is 14 residues long. The variable domain in full, completed from reference TRBV28 and TRBJ2-7, reads DVKVTQSSRYLVKRTGEKVFLECVQDMDHENMFWYRQDPGLGLRLIYFSYDVKMKEKGDIPEGYSVSREKKERFSLILESASTNQTSMYLCASSISSGSPEQYFGPGTRLTVT.

This clonotype was observed a single time. One junction end does not reproduce the germline sequence, and a read error may be involved. This rearrangement joins TRBV15 to TRBJ1-4; 7 bases align to TRBD1. The CDR3 covers 15 residues. Germline V gives CDR1 LNHNV, CDR2 YYDKDF (reference sequence). The CDR3 sequence is CATGRSRDSGGKLFF. CDR3 DNA sequence: TGTGCCACCGGCAGGTCCCGGGACAGCGGAGGAAAACTGTTTTTT. Looking up the rest from reference TRBV15 and TRBJ1-4 gives the full variable domain: DAMVIQNPRYQVTQFGKPVTLSCSQTLNHNVMYWYQQKSSQAPKLLFHYYDKDFNNEADTPDNFQSRRPNTSFCFLDIRSPGLGDTAMYLCATGRSRDSGGKLFFGSGTQLSVL.

The J gene is TRBJ1-5, the V gene TRBV20-1, with a weak D call TRBD1 (5 bases). V was pared by 0 bases and J by 7 bases, with 22 bases between. Germline V gene data show CDR1 as DFQATT and CDR2 as SNEGSKA (reference sequence). The CDR3 is 17 amino acids. CDR3 region: CSARDSVASGTRQPQHF. DNA for the CDR3: TGCAGTGCTAGAGATTCCGTCGCCTCGGGGACCAGACAGCCCCAGCATTTT.

The gene calls are TRBV5-1 and TRBJ2-1; tentatively, D is TRBD1 (6 bases). V was cut by 4 bases and J by 7 bases, with 15 bases left in between. The CDR3 covers 14 residues. Germline loops: CDR1 SGHRS, CDR2 YFSETQ. CDR3 sequence: CASSPAQGRNEQFF. CDR3 nucleotides: TGCGCCAGCAGCCCAGCGCAGGGGAGAAATGAGCAGTTCTTC.